This passage covers 27 T cell receptor beta chains from one sample sequenced in a study of blood T cell repertoires in COVID-19. The repertoire was sequenced with immunoSEQ multiplex PCR; TCRdb's copy has only in-frame clones and lacks some. The sample holds around 60,000 clones, 65% to 85% seen once. The sample comprised peripheral blood. These receptors were taken from a man aged 55 to 70 with acute or convalescent COVID-19.

This clone has a single count. V gene TRBV20-1 combines with J gene TRBJ2-1; D remains ambiguous. This CDR3 spans 14 amino acids. V lost 3 bases, J lost 3 bases, and 12 bases lay in between. Per the germline V gene, CDR1 is DFQATT and CDR2 is SNEGSKA (reference sequence). The DNA for the CDR3 is TGCAGTGCTAGTTATAGCCCTGTCTACAATGAGCAGTTCTTC. Its protein is CSASYSPVYNEQFF.

The chain joins TRBV15 to TRBJ2-6; tentatively, D is TRBD2 (6 bases). Germline V CDR1 and CDR2: LNHNV, YYDKDF (reference sequence). The CDR3 length is 15 residues. Trimming cost V 5 bases and J 4 bases, with 12 bases left between them. CDR3 sequence reads: CATSPGGTGANVLTF. Here the CDR3 DNA reads TGTGCCACCAGCCCCGGGGGAACCGGGGCCAACGTCCTGACTTTC.

This clone was recorded only once. J is TRBJ1-2 and V is TRBV7-9, with TRBD1 matching 10 bases. The trim removed 5 bases at V and 2 bases at J, leaving 5 bases unmatched. Germline V gives CDR1 SEHNR, CDR2 FQNEAQ (reference sequence). The CDR3 is 15 residues long. The CDR3 DNA reads as TGTGCCAGCAGCCCCGGGACAGGGGAAAACTATGGCTACACCTTC. Its protein product is CASSPGTGENYGYTF.

This chain connects TRBV7-9 to TRBJ2-2, with TRBD1 matching over 10 bases. The junction had 6 bases not matched to a gene; V was cut back by 1 base and J by 4 bases. The germline V gene encodes CDR1 SEHNR and CDR2 FQNEAQ (reference sequence). The CDR3 is made up of 17 amino acids. CDR3 coding DNA: TGTGCCAGCAGCTTAGGAAGGACAGGGGGGGCCACCGGGGAGCTGTTTTTT. This encodes CASSLGRTGGATGELFF.

The rearrangement uses TRBV5-5 and TRBJ1-1; D uncertain. Trimming left V 4 bases short and J 4 bases short, with 14 bases between. The germline V gene has CDR1 SGHKS and CDR2 YYEKEE (reference sequence). The CDR3 loop spans 14 amino acids. The CDR3, as DNA: TGTGCCAGCAGCCCGGAGGCTGGGATCACTGAAGCTTTCTTT. Translated: CASSPEAGITEAFF. Full variable domain (remainder filled in from reference TRBV5-5 and TRBJ1-1): DAGVTQSPTHLIKTRGQQVTLRCSPISGHKSVSWYQQVLGQGPQFIFQYYEKEERGRGNFPDRFSARQFPNYSSELNVNALLLGDSALYLCASSPEAGITEAFFGQGTRLTVV.

The chain is built from TRBV7-2 and TRBJ2-1, with 9 bases fitting TRBD1. Trimming cost V 3 bases and J 6 bases; bases outside gene matches: 6. This CDR3 contains 15 residues. CDR1 and CDR2 from the germline V gene are SGHTA and FQGNSA. The CDR3 loop is CASSFRQGERNEQFF. CDR3 DNA: TGTGCCAGCAGCTTCAGACAGGGGGAACGCAATGAGCAGTTCTTC.

The chain recombines TRBV2 with TRBJ1-1; TRBD1 aligns across 9 bases. V gave up 6 bases and J gave up 4 bases; unmatched junction bases: 12. The germline V gene encodes CDR1 SNHLY and CDR2 FYNNEI. CDR3 size: 16 residues. CDR3 loop: CASRSTGGGRSTEAFF. The DNA for the CDR3 is TGTGCCAGCAGATCAACAGGGGGCGGGAGGAGCACTGAAGCTTTCTTT.

The CDR3 protein is CASSLSGVGVGYTF. The CDR3, as DNA: TGCGCCAGCAGCTTATCAGGGGTGGGAGTTGGCTACACCTTC. The chain joins TRBV5-1 to TRBJ1-2, with D perhaps matching TRBD1 (6 bases). Germline V gene sequence: CDR1 SGHRS, CDR2 YFSETQ. The CDR3 spans 14 residues. The V gene lost 2 bases and the J gene lost 7 bases, with 15 bases spanning the gap.

The rearrangement joins TRBV19 to TRBJ2-1, with D maybe TRBD2 (5 bases). V was trimmed by 4 bases and J by 4 bases, leaving 8 bases between them. The germline V gene encodes CDR1 LNHDA and CDR2 SQIVND (reference sequence). This CDR3 comprises 13 residues. The CDR3 DNA follows: TGTGCCAGTAGTAGCCGGGAATACAATGAGCAGTTCTTC. Its protein is CASSSREYNEQFF.

The V gene is TRBV2, the J gene TRBJ1-1; weak D call: TRBD1 (5 bases). V lost 6 bases, J lost 1 base, and 12 bases lay in between. The CDR3 sequence is 14 residues long. The germline gives CDR1 SNHLY, CDR2 FYNNEI. CDR3 residues: CASRRTLQNTEAFF. As DNA, the CDR3 is TGTGCCAGCAGGCGGACACTACAGAACACTGAAGCTTTCTTT.

This chain joins TRBV6-5 and TRBJ1-3, with D perhaps TRBD1 (6 bases). In germline, CDR1 is MNHEY, CDR2 SVGAGI. Between the trimmed V and J ends, which lost 5 bases and 2 bases, there was a span of 13 bases. This CDR3 has 15 residues. DNA of the CDR3: TGTGCCAGCAGTCGAGGGGGAGGGCCTGGAAACACCATATATTTT. Translated: CASSRGGGPGNTIYF.

This clone was observed a single time. The chain employs TRBV7-6 and TRBJ2-1, with 15 bases lining up with TRBD2. With 5 bases clipped from V and 7 bases from J, the junction kept 6 bases outside the gene matches. Per the germline V gene, CDR1 is SGHVS and CDR2 is FNYEAQ. The CDR3 contains 16 residues. CDR3 DNA sequence: TGTGCCAGCAGCGCGGGACTAGCGGGGGGAAGGAATGAGCAGTTCTTC. It yields the protein CASSAGLAGGRNEQFF.

This clone was recorded only once. V gene TRBV4-2 combines with J gene TRBJ2-1; possibly TRBD2 for D (7 bases). The length of the CDR3 is 16 residues. Germline CDR1 is LGHNA and CDR2 is YNFKEQ. Trimming took 0 bases from V and 4 from J, leaving 13 bases between them. Written as DNA, the CDR3 is TGTGCCAGCAGCCAAGAGGCAGCGGGACATTACAATGAGCAGTTCTTC. Amino acid sequence: CASSQEAAGHYNEQFF.

This chain connects TRBV3-1 (or the pseudogene TRBV3-2) to TRBJ2-3, with D perhaps matching TRBD2 (6 bases). Germline V gene lookup returns CDR1 LGHDT and CDR2 YNNKEL (reference sequence). With 4 bases removed from V and 4 bases from J, the gap between germline ends came to 12 bases. The CDR3 contains 14 residues. This CDR3 is CASSPTSRADTQYF. DNA for the CDR3: TGTGCCAGCAGCCCGACTAGTCGCGCAGATACGCAGTATTTT.

A few counts support this clone. The J gene is TRBJ2-1, the V gene TRBV5-4; 14 nucleotides match TRBD2. Germline loops: CDR1 SGHNT, CDR2 YYREEE (reference sequence). The CDR3 is 16 residues long. V was clipped by 8 bases and J by 7 bases; unmatched bases: 11. CDR3 bases: TGTGCCAGTACGGCGACTAGCGGGGGGGCGGGAAATGAGCAGTTCTTC. This codes for CASTATSGGAGNEQFF.

This clone was recorded a few times. This chain links TRBV3-1 (or the pseudogene TRBV3-2) with TRBJ2-7; 10 nucleotides line up with TRBD2. Trimming cost V 0 bases and J 5 bases; bases outside gene matches: 4. CDR1 LGHDT and CDR2 YNNKEL come from the germline V gene (reference sequence). The CDR3 spans 15 residues. The CDR3 is CASSQDGTSVNEQYF. CDR3 nucleotides: TGTGCCAGCAGCCAAGATGGGACTAGCGTGAACGAGCAGTACTTC.

The chain combines TRBV7-3 with TRBJ2-1, with TRBD2 matching over 11 bases. Germline-derived CDR1 and CDR2 are SGHTA and FQGTGA. This CDR3 region has 16 residues. V gave up 0 bases and J gave up 6 bases; unmatched junction bases: 4. CDR3 coding DNA: TGTGCCAGCAGCTTAACCCCTAGCGGGGGGTTCAATGAGCAGTTCTTC. Translated: CASSLTPSGGFNEQFF.

A word on this clone: Other DNA sequences in this sample translate to the same CDR3. The chain has TRBV5-1 and TRBJ2-7, with D unclear. Germline CDR1 reads SGHRS; CDR2 reads YFSETQ. Deletions cut 0 bases from V and 2 bases from J, with 9 bases between. This CDR3 spans 14 amino acids. The DNA for the CDR3 is TGCGCCAGCAGCTTGGTAGTATCGCCCTACGAGCAGTACTTC. Protein product: CASSLVVSPYEQYF.

The chain recombines TRBV5-4 with TRBJ2-1, with a possible D match to TRBD1 (6 bases). Trimming took off 0 bases at V and 4 bases at J, with 14 bases between the two ends. CDR1 and CDR2 from the germline V gene are SGHNT and YYREEE (reference sequence). The length of the CDR3 is 16 residues. The CDR3 region is CASSLGNRVTYNEQFF. In DNA, the CDR3 is TGTGCCAGCAGCTTGGGCAACAGGGTGACGTACAATGAGCAGTTCTTC.

This sequence joins TRBV5-8 and TRBJ2-1; 9 nucleotides agree with TRBD2. Germline V gene data show CDR1 as SGHTS and CDR2 as YDEGEE. Trimming removed 3 bases from V and 1 base from J; junction bases left unmatched: 8. The CDR3 is made up of 17 amino acids. CDR3 nucleotide sequence: TGTGCCAGCAGCTCGGGGACTAGCTCCTGGTCCTACAATGAGCAGTTCTTC. This translates into CASSSGTSSWSYNEQFF.

This chain connects TRBV19 to TRBJ2-7; D gene uncertain. The length of the CDR3 is 13 residues. Germline assignment: CDR1 LNHDA and CDR2 SQIVND (reference sequence). V was shortened by 5 bases and J by 0 bases, with 8 bases between the two germline ends. The chain's CDR3 is CASSQASSYEQYF. Here the CDR3 DNA reads TGTGCCAGTAGTCAGGCCAGCTCCTACGAGCAGTACTTC. Combining the CDR3 with reference TRBV19 and TRBJ2-7 gives the whole variable domain DGGITQSPKYLFRKEGQNVTLSCEQNLNHDAMYWYRQDPGQGLRLIYYSQIVNDFQKGDIAEGYSVSREKKESFPLTVTSAQKNPTAFYLCASSQASSYEQYFGPGTRLTVT.

The chain carries TRBV2 and TRBJ1-2, with D maybe TRBD1 (6 bases). Trimming removed 5 bases at V and 4 bases at J, with 11 bases between. The length of the CDR3 is 13 residues. Germline loops: CDR1 SNHLY, CDR2 FYNNEI. CDR3 sequence (DNA): TGTGCCAGCAGTAAGGACAGCCGCTATGGCTACACCTTC. Protein sequence: CASSKDSRYGYTF.

In this sample, this clone turned up a few times. V usage is TRBV30 and J usage is TRBJ1-6, with TRBD1 matching 8 bases. CDR1 and CDR2 from the germline V gene are GTSNPN and SVGIG (reference sequence). This CDR3 spans 13 amino acids. Trimming took 8 bases from V and 5 from J; bases not matched to a gene: 5. Written as DNA, the CDR3 is TGTGCCACCAGGGGGCCGGATAATTCACCCCTCCACTTT. Translated: CATRGPDNSPLHF.

The J gene is TRBJ2-6, the V gene TRBV6-2 or TRBV6-3; 7 nucleotides line up with TRBD1. The CDR3 has 16 amino acids. V lost 5 bases to trimming and J lost 2 bases; unmatched junction nucleotides: 6. Germline CDR1 and CDR2: MNHEY and SVGEGT. In DNA form, the CDR3 reads TGTGCCAGCAGTCGGGACAGAGGAACTGGGGCCAACGTCCTGACTTTC. This encodes CASSRDRGTGANVLTF.

The rearrangement uses TRBV7-9 and TRBJ2-2; D unclear. V was clipped by 1 base and J by 4 bases, with 13 bases between them. CDR1 is SEHNR and CDR2 is FQNEAQ in the germline V gene (reference sequence). CDR3 length: 16 amino acids. The CDR3 DNA reads TGTGCCAGCAGCTTAGTAGTAGGTTCGGGCACCGGGGAGCTGTTTTTT. This translates into CASSLVVGSGTGELFF.

This chain links TRBV5-1 with TRBJ2-3; TRBD1 matches at 7 bases. Looked up from germline, CDR1 is SGHRS and CDR2 is YFSETQ. V shed 5 bases, J shed 3 bases, and the junction held 3 bases outside the gene matches. The CDR3 consists of 13 residues. The CDR3 nucleotides are TGCGCCAGCAGATGGGACAGAACAGATACGCAGTATTTT. The encoded protein is CASRWDRTDTQYF.

V usage is TRBV28 and J usage is TRBJ2-5; 8 nucleotides line up with TRBD2. The ends lost 5 bases at V and 5 bases at J; junction bases unmatched: 10. This CDR3 comprises 15 residues. From germline, CDR1 is MDHEN and CDR2 SYDVKM. CDR3 DNA sequence: TGTGCCAGCAGTCTCTCAACGGGGGGGCGGGAGACCCAGTACTTC. It codes for CASSLSTGGRETQYF.